The rows below give T cell receptor beta chains drawn from one sample of a study of Ad26.COV2.S vaccination and SARS-CoV-2 variants. This table comes from immunoSEQ multiplex PCR, and its TCRdb copy is limited to in-frame clones, with some not included. The table shows roughly 100,000 clones, with around 80% occurring only once. The sample was peripheral blood, taken after recovery from COVID-19. These receptors were taken from a human donor who had recovered from COVID-19. CDR3s include the opening cysteine and the closing phenylalanine or tryptophan. The D gene is left open where the match is weak. Some rows have no size entry. The others give once, few or many, or a class for an expanded clone.

V gene: TRBV19
clone size: once
J gene: TRBJ2-7
CDR3 length: 14
D gene: TRBD2
CDR3 DNA: TGTGCCAGTAGTATGACTAGCGGGACCTACGAGCAGTACTTC
CDR3 protein: CASSMTSGTYEQYF

V gene: TRBV19
clone size: -
J gene: TRBJ1-3
CDR3 length: 18
D gene: -
CDR3 DNA: TGTGCCAGTAGTATAGTGTCGGAGGTCGGATCGTCTGGAAACACCATATATTTT
CDR3 protein: CASSIVSEVGSSGNTIYF

V gene: TRBV28
clone size: -
J gene: TRBJ1-4
CDR3 length: 16
D gene: -
CDR3 DNA: TGTGCCAGCAATACAGGGCATGGAGGGCCTAGGGAAAAACTGTTTTTT
CDR3 protein: CASNTGHGGPREKLFF

V gene: TRBV24-1
clone size: -
J gene: TRBJ2-2
CDR3 length: 16
D gene: TRBD1
CDR3 DNA: TGTGCCACCAGTGACACCGGGACAGGACGCACCGGGGAGCTGTTTTTT
CDR3 protein: CATSDTGTGRTGELFF

V gene: TRBV3-1/TRBV3-2
clone size: -
J gene: TRBJ2-3
CDR3 length: 14
D gene: -
CDR3 DNA: TGTGCCAGCAGCCACACACAGGGTGCGGATACGCAGTATTTT
CDR3 protein: CASSHTQGADTQYF

V gene: TRBV6-5
clone size: -
J gene: TRBJ2-7
CDR3 length: 15
D gene: TRBD2
CDR3 DNA: TGTGCCAGCAGCCTGGGGGGGTTAGGCTCCTACGAGCAGTACTTC
CDR3 protein: CASSLGGLGSYEQYF

V gene: TRBV11-2
clone size: -
J gene: TRBJ1-4
CDR3 length: 14
D gene: -
CDR3 DNA: TGTGCCAGCAGCCCAACTTCCACAGTTGAAAAACTGTTTTTT
CDR3 protein: CASSPTSTVEKLFF

V gene: TRBV30
clone size: -
J gene: TRBJ1-1
CDR3 length: 11
D gene: -
CDR3 DNA: TGTGCCTGGAGTGTACCATCTGAAGCTTTCTTT
CDR3 protein: CAWSVPSEAFF

V gene: TRBV6-5
clone size: -
J gene: TRBJ1-4
CDR3 length: 13
D gene: TRBD1
CDR3 DNA: TGTGCCAGCTCGGACAGGGGGCGCGAAAAACTGTTTTTT
CDR3 protein: CASSDRGREKLFF

V gene: TRBV20-1
clone size: -
J gene: TRBJ1-2
CDR3 length: 11
D gene: -
CDR3 DNA: TGCAGTGCTAGGATGGGGTTCGGCTACACCTTC
CDR3 protein: CSARMGFGYTF

V gene: TRBV6-1
clone size: -
J gene: TRBJ2-2
CDR3 length: 17
D gene: -
CDR3 DNA: TGTGCCAGCAGTGAAGCGATCCAGGGTTGGTTTGGCGGGGAGCTGTTTTTT
CDR3 protein: CASSEAIQGWFGGELFF

V gene: TRBV5-1
clone size: once
J gene: TRBJ1-6
CDR3 length: 13
D gene: -
CDR3 DNA: TGCGCCAGCAGCTGGGGTCCGGATTCACCCCTCCACTTT
CDR3 protein: CASSWGPDSPLHF

V gene: TRBV28
clone size: -
J gene: TRBJ2-3
CDR3 length: 15
D gene: TRBD1
CDR3 DNA: TGTGCCAGCAGCAACGGACAGGGTGACACAGATACGCAGTATTTT
CDR3 protein: CASSNGQGDTDTQYF